One and the same sample provided the 10 T cell receptor beta chains below, sequenced in a study of beta chain features in type 1 diabetes. These receptors have no known antigen. Regarding the study as a whole: All four CD4+ subsets from Type 1 diabetes patients carried moderately but significantly shorter TCRB CDR3s.

The authors reverse transcribed all of the isolated RNA, so sequencing captured expressed TCRB transcripts. The repertoire was sequenced with immunoSEQ multiplex PCR; TCRdb's copy has only in-frame clones and lacks some. Here the sample spans 600,000 to 700,000 clones, roughly 12% being singletons. Sequenced: naive CD4+ T cells from blood. The receptors come from a man younger than 45 with type 1 diabetes.

This clone was observed a few times. The genes are TRBV6-5 and TRBJ2-3, with no clear D. Per the germline V gene, CDR1 is MNHEY and CDR2 is SVGAGI. V was trimmed by 6 bases and J by 0 bases, leaving 13 bases between them. The CDR3 totals 15 residues. The CDR3 DNA reads TGTGCCAGCAGGGTCGGCTTTCCTAGCACAGATACGCAGTATTTT. This encodes CASRVGFPSTDTQYF.

The V gene is TRBV29-1, the J gene TRBJ2-7, with TRBD2 matching over 7 bases. There are 12 residues in the CDR3. V dropped 7 bases and J dropped 6; count of bases not matched to a gene: 9. CDR1 and CDR2 (germline): SQVTM, ANQGSEA. CDR3 nucleotide sequence: TGCAGCGCCCAAGCGGGGCAGGGCGAGCAGTACTTC. This encodes CSAQAGQGEQYF.

The chain combines TRBV10-3 with TRBJ2-3; the D gene could be TRBD1 or TRBD2 (5 bases each). CDR3 length equals 13 residues. CDR1 and CDR2 from the germline V gene are ENHRY and SYGVKD. V was trimmed by 8 bases and J by 4 bases, leaving 13 bases between them. CDR3 region: CAIGGSKADTQYF. The CDR3 region has the DNA TGTGCCATCGGGGGTTCTAAGGCAGATACGCAGTATTTT.

The rearrangement uses TRBV5-4 and TRBJ2-5, with D possibly being TRBD1 or TRBD2 (5 bases each). Trimming took 4 bases from V and 1 from J, leaving 14 bases between them. This CDR3 is built from 15 residues. Looked up from germline, CDR1 is SGHNT and CDR2 is YYREEE (reference sequence). The CDR3 here is CASSAAWDAQETQYF. The CDR3 bases are TGTGCCAGCAGCGCAGCTTGGGACGCCCAAGAGACCCAGTACTTC.

This clone was seen a handful of times. The genes are TRBV25-1 and TRBJ2-2, with D perhaps being TRBD1 or TRBD2 (7 bases each). The CDR3 consists of 14 residues. CDR1 and CDR2 (germline): MGHDK, SYGVNS. Trimming pared 1 base from V and 13 bases from J, leaving 16 bases between. The CDR3 sequence is CASSESRRGGWLFF. CDR3 nucleotides: TGTGCCAGCAGTGAATCGCGCAGGGGGGGTTGGCTGTTTTTT. The full variable domain, completed using reference TRBV25-1 and TRBJ2-2, is EADIYQTPRYLVIGTGKKITLECSQTMGHDKMYWYQQDPGMELHLIHYSYGVNSTEKGDLSSESTVSRIRTEHFPLTLESARPSHTSQYLCASSESRRGGWLFFGEGSRLTVL.

The chain combines TRBV18 with TRBJ1-2, with D hard to call. Germline V gene sequence: CDR1 KGHSH, CDR2 LQKENI. This CDR3 has 15 residues. V was cut by 3 bases and J by 8 bases, with 19 bases left in between. CDR3 in DNA: TGTGCCAGCTCACCCCCCTCCATCACGGTCGGGGGCTACACCTTC. Protein product: CASSPPSITVGGYTF. The variable domain in full, with the rest retrieved from reference TRBV18 and TRBJ1-2, is NAGVMQNPRHLVRRRGQEARLRCSPMKGHSHVYWYRQLPEEGLKFMVYLQKENIIDESGMPKERFSAEFPKEGPSILRIQQVVRGDSAAYFCASSPPSITVGGYTFGSGTRLTVV.

The rearrangement uses TRBV5-1 and TRBJ2-2; possibly TRBD2 for D (6 bases). There are 15 residues in the CDR3. In germline, CDR1 is SGHRS, CDR2 YFSETQ. The ends were cut back, 4 bases at V and 5 bases at J, with 15 bases in the middle. Here the CDR3 reads CASSRGLPGTGELFF. For the CDR3, the DNA is TGCGCCAGCAGCAGGGGACTCCCGGGGACCGGGGAGCTGTTTTTT.

This clone was counted a few times. This chain joins TRBV5-6 and TRBJ2-7, with D tentatively TRBD1 or TRBD2 (6 bases each). Trimming shortened V by 4 bases and J by 9 bases, and 20 bases separated the two germline ends. The CDR3 has 14 residues. Germline assignment: CDR1 SGHDT and CDR2 YYEEEE. The CDR3 loop is CASSTVVGGPLQYF. CDR3 DNA: TGTGCCAGCAGCACGGTCGTAGGGGGGCCTCTGCAGTACTTC.

The rearrangement links TRBV4-2 to TRBJ2-2; perhaps TRBD1 as D (6 bases). The CDR3 sequence is 16 residues long. Per the germline V gene, CDR1 is LGHNA and CDR2 is YNFKEQ. The V end was cut by 0 bases, the J end by 7 bases, with 15 bases between. The CDR3 DNA sequence: TGTGCCAGCAGCCAAGAGACCGGGACATGGAGCGGGGAGCTGTTTTTT. It encodes CASSQETGTWSGELFF.

This clone showed up just a few times. CDR3 sequence: CASSQVSGETDTQYF. The CDR3 bases are TGTGCCAGCAGCCAAGTTAGCGGGGAAACAGATACGCAGTATTTT. J is TRBJ2-3 and V is TRBV4-2; TRBD2 matches at 8 bases. The CDR3 totals 15 residues. The V and J ends lost 1 base and 3 bases, in that order; junction bases with no gene match: 3. Looked up from germline, CDR1 is LGHNA and CDR2 is YNFKEQ.